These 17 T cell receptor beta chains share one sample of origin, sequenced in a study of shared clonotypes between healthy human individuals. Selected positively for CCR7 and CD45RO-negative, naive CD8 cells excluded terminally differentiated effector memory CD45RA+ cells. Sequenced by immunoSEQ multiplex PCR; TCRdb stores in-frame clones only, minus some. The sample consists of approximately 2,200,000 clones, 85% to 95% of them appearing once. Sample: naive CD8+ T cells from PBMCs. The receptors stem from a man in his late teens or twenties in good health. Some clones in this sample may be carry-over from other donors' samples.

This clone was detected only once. The DNA of the CDR3 is TGTGCCAGCAGCTCAGGGCGGGCGTTCTATGGCTACACCTTC. This codes for CASSSGRAFYGYTF. The chain links TRBV13 to TRBJ1-2; TRBD1 might be the D (5 bases). Trimming cost V 4 bases and J 4 bases, with 13 bases left between them. The CDR3 extends over 14 amino acids. Looked up from germline, CDR1 is PRHDT and CDR2 is FYEKMQ (reference sequence).

CDR3 bases: TGTGCCAGCAGCTTAGCGACAGGGTCCACCTACGAGCAGTACTTC. Translation: CASSLATGSTYEQYF. The chain carries TRBV11-2 and TRBJ2-7; TRBD1 agrees at 7 bases. Per germline, CDR1 SGHAT and CDR2 FQNNGV. The CDR3 runs 15 residues. After removal of 1 base from V and 2 bases from J, the junction contained 5 bases not matched to a gene.

The CDR3 DNA reads as TGTGCCAGCAGCGTAGGAGGTACGGACCAGGGTTACTACGAGCAGTACTTC. Its translation is CASSVGGTDQGYYEQYF. The chain carries TRBV9 and TRBJ2-7; perhaps TRBD1 as D (5 bases). Germline CDR1 is SGDLS and CDR2 is YYNGEE. V lost 0 bases, J lost 3 bases, and 19 bases lay in between. The CDR3 is made up of 17 amino acids.

The CDR3 is CASSGGLAGKYEQYF. Here the CDR3 DNA reads TGTGCCAGCAGCGGGGGACTAGCGGGAAAGTACGAGCAGTACTTC. The J gene is TRBJ2-7, the V gene TRBV5-4, with 13 bases identical to TRBD2. Germline assignment: CDR1 SGHNT and CDR2 YYREEE (reference sequence). CDR3 size: 15 residues. V was pared by 4 bases and J by 4 bases, with 5 bases of the junction left unmatched. Drawing the rest from reference TRBV5-4 and TRBJ2-7, the complete variable domain is ETGVTQSPTHLIKTRGQQVTLRCSSQSGHNTVSWYQQALGQGPQFIFQYYREEENGRGNFPPRFSGLQFPNYSSELNVNALELDDSALYLCASSGGLAGKYEQYFGPGTRLTVT.

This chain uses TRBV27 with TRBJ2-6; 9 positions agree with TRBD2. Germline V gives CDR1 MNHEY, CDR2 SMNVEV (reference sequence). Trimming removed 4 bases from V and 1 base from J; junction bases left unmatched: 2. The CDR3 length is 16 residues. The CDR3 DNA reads TGTGCCAGCAGTTCGCGGGAGGGTTCTGGGGCCAACGTCCTGACTTTC. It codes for CASSSREGSGANVLTF.

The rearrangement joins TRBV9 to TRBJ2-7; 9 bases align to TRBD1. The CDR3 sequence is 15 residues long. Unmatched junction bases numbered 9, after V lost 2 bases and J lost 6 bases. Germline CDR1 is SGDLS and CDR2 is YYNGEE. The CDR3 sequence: CASSVSGTGPLEQYF. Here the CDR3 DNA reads TGTGCCAGCAGCGTCTCCGGGACAGGGCCTCTCGAGCAGTACTTC.

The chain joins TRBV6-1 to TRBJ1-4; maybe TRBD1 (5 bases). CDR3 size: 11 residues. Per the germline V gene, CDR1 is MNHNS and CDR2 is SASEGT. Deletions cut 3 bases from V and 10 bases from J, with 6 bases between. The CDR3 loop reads CASSEGGKLFF. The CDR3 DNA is TGTGCCAGCAGTGAGGGGGGAAAACTGTTTTTT.

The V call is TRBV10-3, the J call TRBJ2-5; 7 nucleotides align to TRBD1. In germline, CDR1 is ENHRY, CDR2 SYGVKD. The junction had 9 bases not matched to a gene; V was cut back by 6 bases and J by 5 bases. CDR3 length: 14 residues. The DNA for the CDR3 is TGTGCCATCAGGGGTACTAGGGGGCTGGAGACCCAGTACTTC. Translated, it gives CAIRGTRGLETQYF.

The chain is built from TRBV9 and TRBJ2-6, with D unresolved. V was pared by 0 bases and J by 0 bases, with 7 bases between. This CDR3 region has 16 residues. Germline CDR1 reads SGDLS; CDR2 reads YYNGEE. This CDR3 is CASSVEQHSGANVLTF. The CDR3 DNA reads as TGTGCCAGCAGCGTAGAACAGCACTCTGGGGCCAACGTCCTGACTTTC.

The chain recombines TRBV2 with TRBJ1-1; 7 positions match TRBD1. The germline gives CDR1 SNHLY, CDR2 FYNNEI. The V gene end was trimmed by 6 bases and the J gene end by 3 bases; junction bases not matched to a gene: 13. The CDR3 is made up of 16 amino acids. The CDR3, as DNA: TGTGCCAGCAGCGGAATCGGACAGGCATACTACACTGAAGCTTTCTTT. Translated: CASSGIGQAYYTEAFF. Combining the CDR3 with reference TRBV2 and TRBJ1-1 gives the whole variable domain EPEVTQTPSHQVTQMGQEVILRCVPISNHLYFYWYRQILGQKVEFLVSFYNNEISEKSEIFDDQFSVERPDGSNFTLKIRSTKLEDSAMYFCASSGIGQAYYTEAFFGQGTRLTVV.

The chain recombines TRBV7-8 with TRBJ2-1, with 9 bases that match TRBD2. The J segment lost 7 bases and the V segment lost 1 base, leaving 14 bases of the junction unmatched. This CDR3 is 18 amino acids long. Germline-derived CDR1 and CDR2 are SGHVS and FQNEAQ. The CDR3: CASSLGVAAGGPLNEQFF. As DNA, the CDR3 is TGTGCCAGCAGCTTAGGGGTTGCGGCGGGAGGGCCTCTAAATGAGCAGTTCTTC.

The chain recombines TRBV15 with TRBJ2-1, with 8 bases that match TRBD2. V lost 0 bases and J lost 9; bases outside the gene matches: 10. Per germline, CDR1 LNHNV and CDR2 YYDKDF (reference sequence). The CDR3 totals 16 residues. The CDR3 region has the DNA TGTGCCACCAGCAGAGATCGGGGGACTAGAATGTTTGAGCAGTTCTTC. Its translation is CATSRDRGTRMFEQFF. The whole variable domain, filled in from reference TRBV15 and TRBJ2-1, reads DAMVIQNPRYQVTQFGKPVTLSCSQTLNHNVMYWYQQKSSQAPKLLFHYYDKDFNNEADTPDNFQSRRPNTSFCFLDIRSPGLGDTAMYLCATSRDRGTRMFEQFFGPGTRLTVL.

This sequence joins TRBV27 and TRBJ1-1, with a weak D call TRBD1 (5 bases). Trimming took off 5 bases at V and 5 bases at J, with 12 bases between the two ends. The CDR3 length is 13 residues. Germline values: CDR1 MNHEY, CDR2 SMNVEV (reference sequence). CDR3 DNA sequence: TGTGCCAGCAGTCCGGACATAGGGACTGAAGCTTTCTTT. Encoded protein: CASSPDIGTEAFF.

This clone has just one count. For the CDR3, the DNA is TGTGCCAGTAGTACCACCGGACAGGGCGAGCAGTACTTC. Its protein product is CASSTTGQGEQYF. The chain links TRBV19 to TRBJ2-7; 8 positions match TRBD1. The germline gives CDR1 LNHDA, CDR2 SQIVND (reference sequence). The CDR3 has 13 residues. The V and J ends lost 4 bases and 6 bases, in that order; junction bases with no gene match: 5. The full variable domain, completed using reference TRBV19 and TRBJ2-7, is DGGITQSPKYLFRKEGQNVTLSCEQNLNHDAMYWYRQDPGQGLRLIYYSQIVNDFQKGDIAEGYSVSREKKESFPLTVTSAQKNPTAFYLCASSTTGQGEQYFGPGTRLTVT.

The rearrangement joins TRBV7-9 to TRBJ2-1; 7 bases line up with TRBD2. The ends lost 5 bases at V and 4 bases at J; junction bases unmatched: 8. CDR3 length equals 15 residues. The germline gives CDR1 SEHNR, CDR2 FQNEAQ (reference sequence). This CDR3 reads CASSPTRTRYNEQFF. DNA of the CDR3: TGTGCCAGCAGCCCAACGCGGACTAGGTACAATGAGCAGTTCTTC.

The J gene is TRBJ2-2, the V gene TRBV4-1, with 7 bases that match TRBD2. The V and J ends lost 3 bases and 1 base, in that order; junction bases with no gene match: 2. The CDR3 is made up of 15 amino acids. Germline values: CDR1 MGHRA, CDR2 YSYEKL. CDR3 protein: CASSQRELNTGELFF. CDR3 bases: TGCGCCAGCAGCCAGCGGGAGCTGAACACCGGGGAGCTGTTTTTT.

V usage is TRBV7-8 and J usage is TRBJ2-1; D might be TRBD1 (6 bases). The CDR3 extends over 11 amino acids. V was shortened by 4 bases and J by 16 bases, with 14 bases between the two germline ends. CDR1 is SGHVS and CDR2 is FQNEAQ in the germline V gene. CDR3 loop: CASSSGQASFF. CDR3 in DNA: TGTGCCAGCAGCTCGGGACAAGCAAGCTTCTTC.